This T cell receptor (beta chain) was sequenced during a study of OX40 agonist ivuxolimab in advanced cancers. V was pared by 0 bases and J by 0 bases, with 3 bases between. Per the germline V gene, CDR1 is GTSNPN and CDR2 is SVGIG (reference sequence). The CDR3 loop spans 13 amino acids. The repertoire was sequenced with immunoSEQ multiplex PCR; TCRdb's copy has only in-frame clones and lacks some. The table records approximately 89,000 clones, roughly 91% of them present only once. This material consisted of CD4+ or CD8+ T cells sorted from blood, taken in a trial of the OX40 agonist ivuxolimab. The chain combines TRBV30 with TRBJ1-3; no clear D gene. This clonotype originated in an adult with an advanced solid tumor such as melanoma, head and neck, liver or kidney cancer. The CDR3 coding sequence is TGTGCCTGGAGTGTAATCTCTGGAAACACCATATATTTT. It encodes CAWSVISGNTIYF.